This T cell receptor (beta chain) was found in a study of T cell changes during pregnancy in multiple sclerosis. CDR1 is SEHNR and CDR2 is FQNEAQ in the germline V gene (reference sequence). After removal of 3 bases from V and 2 bases from J, the junction contained 5 bases not matched to a gene. There are 15 residues in the CDR3. TCRdb's copy holds only in-frame clones and misses some; the assay was immunoSEQ multiplex PCR. The sample yields about 110,000 clones, around 92% seen once. This TCR was sampled from a female donor in good health, enrolled as a control in a pregnancy study. The input for sequencing was peripheral blood, taken in the third trimester of pregnancy. This sequence joins TRBV7-9 and TRBJ1-2; 8 positions match TRBD1. The CDR3 protein is CASSFSRGQNYGYTF. CDR3 DNA sequence: TGTGCCAGCAGCTTTAGCAGGGGGCAAAACTATGGCTACACCTTC. The entire variable domain, with the rest obtained from reference TRBV7-9 and TRBJ1-2, is as follows: DTGVSQNPRHKITKRGQNVTFRCDPISEHNRLYWYRQTLGQGPEFLTYFQNEAQLEKSRLLSDRFSAERPKGSFSTLEIQRTEQGDSAMYLCASSFSRGQNYGYTFGSGTRLTVV.